This section outlines one TCR beta chain sequence together with its context. The sample holds one count of this clone. The target of this receptor is not known. No base qualities exist here, and no much larger clone lies one base off it. The CDR3 regions of human TCRbeta chains were analyzed by immunosequencing. The paper's data handling went like this. TCRs in the repertoires were compared against a reference library of SARS-CoV-2-specific TCRs that had been generated with the MIRA antigen-specificity platform. Breadth was defined as the fraction of unique TCRs that were SARS-CoV-2-associated, and depth was defined as the fraction of total T cells that were SARS-CoV-2-associated. Using the MIRA data, each spike-specific TCR was assigned both to the spike region to which the TCR was reactive and to a CD4 or CD8 class. Log10-transformed breadth and depth values were compared by one-way ANOVA with Sidak's multiple comparisons tests. As stored in TCRdb, this immuneACCESS dataset retains in-frame rearrangements with V and J assigned. A fraction of the clones does not appear; measured against another copy, unresolved V genes explain less than half of the discrepancy, and the remainder lacks a known reason. The D gene and trimming were derived from the DNA, and the V and J assignments and clone size from that table. The sample contains about 120,000 clones, about 92% of them found a single time. The ten largest clones take up just under 3% of the sample.

Trimming at the junction amounts to 5 bases on V and 0 bases on J, and the germline ends lie 5 bases apart. In the germline V gene, CDR1 corresponds to SGHNT and CDR2 to YENEEA. From the cysteine through the phenylalanine, the CDR3 covers 14 amino acids. Left in the record is the CDR3 DNA by itself, 42 bases read in frame from the first base. The data belong to a study of T cell responses to AZD1222 COVID-19 vaccine (dated by TCRdb to the early 2020s). Study-level background: Because spike-specific TCR depth and breadth did not differ between the two schedules, AZD1222 recipients who got a second dose at roughly 4 weeks were pooled with those who got a second dose at roughly 12 weeks. Trial participants were enrolled by age into subgroups of 18-55, 56-69 and 70-plus years, and around 150, 28 and 57 TCR-sequenced participants, respectively, were included in these subgroups. TCR sequencing covered 230 to 250 trial participants: nearly 210 given two doses of AZD1222 and about 26 given two doses of MenACWY control vaccine. Summary of the overall study and its limitations: A significant rise in spike-specific TCR breadth and depth was observed after two AZD1222 doses relative to day 0 and relative to MenACWY recipients. Participants were mostly white British, with more females than males. The authors suggested clonal diversity may have been underestimated. No day 14 peak-response samples were available, so repertoires were characterized only after the peak T cell response. The whole spike protein was spanned by vaccine-associated CD4 TCRs, and dominant responses were seen in regions 160-218 and 743-854. Epitopes outside the regions mutated in the B.1.351 and B.1.1.7 variants were reportedly recognized by nearly half of the unique spike-specific TCRs. The 56-69-year group was small, and its depth increase did not reach significance, likely because of low power. Only five or six AZD1222 recipients were SARS-CoV-2 seropositive at baseline, limiting conclusions about previously exposed vaccinees.

In the paper's terms, the time point label means: baseline before first vaccination. Vaccinee samples came from UK trials COV001 and COV002, including a single-blind randomized controlled phase 2/3 trial of AZD1222 (ChAdOx1 nCoV-19) in healthy adults. For TCRbeta chain sequencing, PBMC samples from trial participants were taken at day 0 and at day 28 after the second dose. The rearrangement joined TRBV11-3 to TRBJ2-6, with the identity of the D gene unclear. This clonotype was sampled from an adult in good health. Sequenced material: peripheral blood, taken on day 0 of AZD1222 vaccination. The CDR3 region has the sequence CASSLRSGANVLTF. In nucleotide form, the sequence is TGTGCCAGCAGCCTACGCTCTGGGGCCAACGTCCTGACTTTC.